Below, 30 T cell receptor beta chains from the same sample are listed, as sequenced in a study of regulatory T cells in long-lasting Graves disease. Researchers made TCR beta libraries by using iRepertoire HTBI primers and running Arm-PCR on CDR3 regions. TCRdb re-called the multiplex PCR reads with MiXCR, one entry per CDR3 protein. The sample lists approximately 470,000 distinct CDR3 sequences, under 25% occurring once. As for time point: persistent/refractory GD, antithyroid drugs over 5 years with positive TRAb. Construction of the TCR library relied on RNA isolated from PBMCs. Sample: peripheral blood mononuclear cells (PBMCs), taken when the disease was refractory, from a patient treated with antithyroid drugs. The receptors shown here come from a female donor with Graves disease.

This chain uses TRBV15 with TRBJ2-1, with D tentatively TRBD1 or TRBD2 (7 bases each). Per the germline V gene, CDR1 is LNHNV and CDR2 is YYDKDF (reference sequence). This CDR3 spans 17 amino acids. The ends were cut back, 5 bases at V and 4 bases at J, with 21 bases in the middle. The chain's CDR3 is CATSVATRGGYYNEQFF. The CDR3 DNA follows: TGTGCCACCAGCGTCGCGACCAGGGGGGGCTATTACAATGAGCAGTTCTTC.

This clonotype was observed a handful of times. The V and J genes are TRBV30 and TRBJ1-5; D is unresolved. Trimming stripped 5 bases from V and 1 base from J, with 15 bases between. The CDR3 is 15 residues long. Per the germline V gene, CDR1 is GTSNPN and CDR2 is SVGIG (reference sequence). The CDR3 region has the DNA TGTGCCTGGTCTAAAAATTCCGCCAGCAATCAGCCCCAGCATTTT. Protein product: CAWSKNSASNQPQHF.

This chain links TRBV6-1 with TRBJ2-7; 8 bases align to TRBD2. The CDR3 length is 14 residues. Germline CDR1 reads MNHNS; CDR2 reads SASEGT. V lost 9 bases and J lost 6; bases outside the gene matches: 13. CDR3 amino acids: CASPPGTSDREQYF. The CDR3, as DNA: TGTGCCAGTCCCCCCGGGACTAGTGATCGCGAGCAGTACTTC.

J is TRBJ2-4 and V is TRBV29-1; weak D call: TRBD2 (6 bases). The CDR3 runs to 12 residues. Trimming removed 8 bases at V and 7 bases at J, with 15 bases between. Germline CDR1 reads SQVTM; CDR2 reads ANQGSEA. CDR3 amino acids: CSIRRAGNIQYF. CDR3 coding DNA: TGCAGCATCCGAAGGGCGGGGAACATTCAGTACTTC.

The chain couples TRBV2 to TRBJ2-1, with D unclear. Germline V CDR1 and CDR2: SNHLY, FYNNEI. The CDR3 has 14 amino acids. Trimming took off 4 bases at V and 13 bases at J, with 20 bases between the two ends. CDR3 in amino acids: CASSGATGMGKQFF. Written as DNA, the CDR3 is TGTGCCAGCAGTGGCGCCACGGGCATGGGTAAACAGTTCTTC. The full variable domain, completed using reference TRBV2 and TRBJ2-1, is EPEVTQTPSHQVTQMGQEVILRCVPISNHLYFYWYRQILGQKVEFLVSFYNNEISEKSEIFDDQFSVERPDGSNFTLKIRSTKLEDSAMYFCASSGATGMGKQFFGPGTRLTVL.

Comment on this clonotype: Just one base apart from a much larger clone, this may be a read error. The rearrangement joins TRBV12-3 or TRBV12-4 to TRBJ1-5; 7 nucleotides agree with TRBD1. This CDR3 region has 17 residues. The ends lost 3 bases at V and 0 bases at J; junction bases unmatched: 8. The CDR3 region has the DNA TGTGCCAGCAGTTTCAAGGGGGCAGAGTATAGCAATCAGCCCCAGCATTTT. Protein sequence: CASSFKGAEYSNQPQHF.

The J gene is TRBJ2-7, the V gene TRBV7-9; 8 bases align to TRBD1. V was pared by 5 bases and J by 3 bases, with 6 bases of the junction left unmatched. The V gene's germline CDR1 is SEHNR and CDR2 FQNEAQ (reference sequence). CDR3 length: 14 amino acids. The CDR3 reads CASSPGDRNYEQYF. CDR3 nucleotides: TGTGCCAGCAGCCCTGGGGACAGGAACTACGAGCAGTACTTC.

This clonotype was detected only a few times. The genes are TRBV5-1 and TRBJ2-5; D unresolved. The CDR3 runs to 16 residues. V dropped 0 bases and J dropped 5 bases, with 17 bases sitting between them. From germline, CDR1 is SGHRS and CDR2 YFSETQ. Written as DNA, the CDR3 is TGCGCCAGCAGCTTGGATTGGGCAGGCTCTGGGGAGACCCAGTACTTC. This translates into CASSLDWAGSGETQYF.

Here the CDR3 DNA reads TGCAGTGCTAGGGGGACTGCTAAAACAGATACGCAGTATTTT. It translates to CSARGTAKTDTQYF. This chain links TRBV20-1 with TRBJ2-3; tentative D call: TRBD2 (6 bases). The CDR3 covers 14 residues. Germline V lookup: CDR1 DFQATT, CDR2 SNEGSKA (reference sequence). The ends were cut back, 3 bases at V and 3 bases at J, with 13 bases in the middle.

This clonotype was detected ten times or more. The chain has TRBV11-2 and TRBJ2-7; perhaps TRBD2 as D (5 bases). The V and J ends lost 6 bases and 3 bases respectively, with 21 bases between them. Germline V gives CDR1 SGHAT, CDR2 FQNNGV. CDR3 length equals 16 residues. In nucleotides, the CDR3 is TGTGCCAGCAGGGGGAGTTTTACGGGGAGTTACTACGAGCAGTACTTC. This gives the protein CASRGSFTGSYYEQYF.

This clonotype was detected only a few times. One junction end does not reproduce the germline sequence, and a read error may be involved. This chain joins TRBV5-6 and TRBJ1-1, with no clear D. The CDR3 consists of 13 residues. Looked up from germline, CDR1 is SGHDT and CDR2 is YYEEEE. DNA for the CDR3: TGTGCCAACAGCCCCTGGTCCTGGGGTGAAGCTTTCTTT. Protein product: CANSPWSWGEAFF.

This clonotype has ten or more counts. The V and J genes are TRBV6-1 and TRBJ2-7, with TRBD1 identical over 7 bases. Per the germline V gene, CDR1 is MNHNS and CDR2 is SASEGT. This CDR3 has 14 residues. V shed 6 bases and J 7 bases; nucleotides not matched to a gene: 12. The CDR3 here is CASRTWTGALEQYF. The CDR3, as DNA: TGTGCCAGCAGGACCTGGACAGGAGCCTTGGAGCAGTACTTC.

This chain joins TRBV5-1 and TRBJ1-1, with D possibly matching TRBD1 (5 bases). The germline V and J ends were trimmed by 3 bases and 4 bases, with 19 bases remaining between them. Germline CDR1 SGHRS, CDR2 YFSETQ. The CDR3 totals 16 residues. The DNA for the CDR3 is TGCGCCAGCAGCTGGGGGGAGAATGTGAGGGGCACTGAAGCTTTCTTT. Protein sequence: CASSWGENVRGTEAFF.

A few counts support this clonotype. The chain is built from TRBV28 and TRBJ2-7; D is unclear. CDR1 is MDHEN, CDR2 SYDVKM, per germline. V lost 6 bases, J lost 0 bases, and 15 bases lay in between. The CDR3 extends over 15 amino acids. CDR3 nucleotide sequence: TGTGCCAGCAGCCCCGGTTCAGGATACTCCTACGAGCAGTACTTC. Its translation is CASSPGSGYSYEQYF.

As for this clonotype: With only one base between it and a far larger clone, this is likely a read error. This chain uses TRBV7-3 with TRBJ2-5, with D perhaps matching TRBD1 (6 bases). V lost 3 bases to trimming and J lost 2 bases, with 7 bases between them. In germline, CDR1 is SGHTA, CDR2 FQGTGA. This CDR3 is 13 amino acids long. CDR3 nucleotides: TGTGCCAGCAGCTTCGGACAGCAAGAGACCCAGTACTTC. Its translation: CASSFGQQETQYF. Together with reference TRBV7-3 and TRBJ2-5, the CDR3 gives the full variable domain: GAGVSQTPSNKVTEKGKYVELRCDPISGHTALYWYRQSLGQGPEFLIYFQGTGAADDSGLPNDRFFAVRPEGSVSTLKIQRTERGDSAVYLCASSFGQQETQYFGPGTRLLVL.

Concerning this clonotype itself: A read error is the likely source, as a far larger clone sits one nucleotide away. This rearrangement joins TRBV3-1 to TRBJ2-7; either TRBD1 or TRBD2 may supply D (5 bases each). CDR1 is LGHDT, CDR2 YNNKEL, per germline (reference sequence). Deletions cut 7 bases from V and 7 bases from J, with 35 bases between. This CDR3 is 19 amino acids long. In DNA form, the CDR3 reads TGTGCCAGCAATTTATTGGGGGTGGTTAGGTCGAAGGGGACGCGGGAGCAGTACTTC. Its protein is CASNLLGVVRSKGTREQYF.

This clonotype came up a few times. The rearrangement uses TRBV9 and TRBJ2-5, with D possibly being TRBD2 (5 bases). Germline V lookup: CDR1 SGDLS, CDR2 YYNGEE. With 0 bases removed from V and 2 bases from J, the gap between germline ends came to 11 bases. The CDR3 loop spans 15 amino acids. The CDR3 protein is CASSVGPRGQETQYF. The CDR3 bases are TGTGCCAGCAGCGTAGGTCCTAGAGGGCAAGAGACCCAGTACTTC.

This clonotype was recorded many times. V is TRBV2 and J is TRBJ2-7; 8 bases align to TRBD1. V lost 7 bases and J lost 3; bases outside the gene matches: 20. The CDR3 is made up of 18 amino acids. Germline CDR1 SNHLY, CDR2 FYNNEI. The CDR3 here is CASTPEGANTDRDYEQYF. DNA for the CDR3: TGTGCCAGCACCCCAGAGGGGGCTAATACGGACAGGGACTACGAGCAGTACTTC.

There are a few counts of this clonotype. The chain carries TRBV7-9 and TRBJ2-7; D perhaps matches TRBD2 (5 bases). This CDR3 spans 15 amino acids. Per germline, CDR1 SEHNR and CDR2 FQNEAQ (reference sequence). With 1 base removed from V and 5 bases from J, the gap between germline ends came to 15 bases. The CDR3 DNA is TGTGCCAGCAGCTTAGGAGGGAGACCGAGAGACGAGCAGTACTTC. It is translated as CASSLGGRPRDEQYF.

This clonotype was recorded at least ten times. The CDR3 sequence is CASSSGKGRYEQYF. The CDR3 coding sequence is TGTGCCAGCAGCTCAGGGAAGGGCCGATACGAGCAGTACTTC. The chain combines TRBV2 with TRBJ2-7, with D perhaps TRBD1 (5 bases). CDR1 is SNHLY and CDR2 is FYNNEI in the germline V gene. V was cut by 6 bases and J by 4 bases, with 16 bases left in between. CDR3 length: 14 amino acids.

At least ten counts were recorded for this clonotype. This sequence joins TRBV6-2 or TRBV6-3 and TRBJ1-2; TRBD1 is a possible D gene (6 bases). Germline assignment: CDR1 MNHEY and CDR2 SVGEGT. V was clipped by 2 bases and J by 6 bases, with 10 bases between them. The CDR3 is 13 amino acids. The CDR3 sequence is CASSYPQGNGYTF. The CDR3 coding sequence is TGTGCCAGCAGTTACCCTCAGGGGAATGGCTACACCTTC.

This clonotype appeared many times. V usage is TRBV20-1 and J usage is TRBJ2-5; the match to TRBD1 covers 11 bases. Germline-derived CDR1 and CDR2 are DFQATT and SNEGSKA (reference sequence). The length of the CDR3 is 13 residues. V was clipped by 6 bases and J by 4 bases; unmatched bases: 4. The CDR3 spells CSADRGRGETQYF. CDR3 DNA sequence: TGCAGTGCGGACAGGGGGCGGGGAGAGACCCAGTACTTC.

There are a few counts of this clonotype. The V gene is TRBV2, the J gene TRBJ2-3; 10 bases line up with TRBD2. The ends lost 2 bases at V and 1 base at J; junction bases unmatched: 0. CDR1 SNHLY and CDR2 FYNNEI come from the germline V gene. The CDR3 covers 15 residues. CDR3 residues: CASSETSGGTDTQYF. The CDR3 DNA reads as TGTGCCAGCAGTGAAACTAGCGGGGGCACAGATACGCAGTATTTT.

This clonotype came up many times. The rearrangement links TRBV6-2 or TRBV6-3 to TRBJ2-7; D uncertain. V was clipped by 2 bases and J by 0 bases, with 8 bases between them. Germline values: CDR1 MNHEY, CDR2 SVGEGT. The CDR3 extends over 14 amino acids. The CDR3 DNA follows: TGTGCCAGCAGTTACAAGCGCCCCTCCTACGAGCAGTACTTC. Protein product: CASSYKRPSYEQYF.

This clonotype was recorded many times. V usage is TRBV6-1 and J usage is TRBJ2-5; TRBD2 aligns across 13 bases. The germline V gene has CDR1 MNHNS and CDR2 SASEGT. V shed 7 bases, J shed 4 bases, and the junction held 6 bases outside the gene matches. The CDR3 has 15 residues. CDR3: CASTRLAGGRETQYF. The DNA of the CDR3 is TGTGCCAGCACCAGACTAGCGGGAGGTAGAGAGACCCAGTACTTC.

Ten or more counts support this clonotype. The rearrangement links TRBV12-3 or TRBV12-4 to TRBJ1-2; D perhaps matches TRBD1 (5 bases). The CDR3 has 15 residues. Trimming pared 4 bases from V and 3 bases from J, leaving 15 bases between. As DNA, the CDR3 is TGTGCCAGCAGTTCGGGGACCTCGGGAGACTATGGCTACACCTTC. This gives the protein CASSSGTSGDYGYTF.

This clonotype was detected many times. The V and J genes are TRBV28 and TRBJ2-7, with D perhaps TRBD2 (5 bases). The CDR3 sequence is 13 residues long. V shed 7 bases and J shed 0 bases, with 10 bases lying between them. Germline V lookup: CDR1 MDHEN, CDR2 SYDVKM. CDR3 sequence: CASKVGGSYEQYF. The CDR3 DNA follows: TGTGCCAGCAAGGTCGGAGGCTCCTACGAGCAGTACTTC.

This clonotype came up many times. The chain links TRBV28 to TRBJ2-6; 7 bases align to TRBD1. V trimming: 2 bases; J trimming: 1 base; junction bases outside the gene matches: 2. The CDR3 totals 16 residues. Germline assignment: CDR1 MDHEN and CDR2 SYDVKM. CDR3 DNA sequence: TGTGCCAGCAGTTTAACAGGGGCGTCTGGGGCCAACGTCCTGACTTTC. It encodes CASSLTGASGANVLTF.

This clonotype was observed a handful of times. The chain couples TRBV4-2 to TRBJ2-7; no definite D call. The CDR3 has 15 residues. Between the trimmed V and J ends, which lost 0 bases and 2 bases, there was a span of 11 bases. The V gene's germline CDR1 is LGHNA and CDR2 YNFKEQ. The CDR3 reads CASSQDRRSTYEQYF. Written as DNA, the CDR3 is TGTGCCAGCAGCCAAGATCGAAGGTCCACCTACGAGCAGTACTTC.

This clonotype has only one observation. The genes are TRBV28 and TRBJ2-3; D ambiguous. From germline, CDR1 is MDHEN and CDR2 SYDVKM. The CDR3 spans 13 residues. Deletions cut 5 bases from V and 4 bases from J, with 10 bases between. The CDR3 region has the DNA TGTGCCAGCAGTCCCCCCGGCCCAGATACGCAGTATTTT. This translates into CASSPPGPDTQYF.